The 10 T cell receptor beta chains below were found in one sample sequenced in a study of response to subunit inactivated influenza vaccine. TCRdb reanalysed the RT-PCR reads using MiXCR and keeps one entry per CDR3 protein. The sample lists about 520,000 distinct CDR3 sequences, approximately 24% occurring once. This material consisted of CD4+ T cells sorted from PBMCs, taken roughly 5 days after vaccination. The source is a man in his forties or fifties who received an inactivated influenza vaccine.

The chain carries TRBV20-1 and TRBJ2-3, with TRBD2 matching 7 bases. Losses at the gene ends were 1 base for V and 2 bases for J; bases not matched to a gene: 6. This CDR3 region has 15 residues. Germline V gene sequence: CDR1 DFQATT, CDR2 SNEGSKA (reference sequence). The CDR3: CSARGGDYYTDTQYF. DNA for the CDR3: TGCAGTGCTAGAGGGGGGGACTATTACACAGATACGCAGTATTTT.

The chain combines TRBV27 with TRBJ2-2; the match to TRBD2 covers 11 bases. V shed 5 bases and J 5 bases; nucleotides not matched to a gene: 10. CDR1 MNHEY and CDR2 SMNVEV come from the germline V gene (reference sequence). This CDR3 comprises 17 residues. The CDR3, as DNA: TGTGCCAGCAGTCACAGGGATAGCGGGAGGGGGACCGGGGAGCTGTTTTTT. It specifies CASSHRDSGRGTGELFF.

The chain joins TRBV18 to TRBJ1-4; D ambiguous. Trimming stripped 3 bases from V and 0 bases from J, with 17 bases between. The V gene's germline CDR1 is KGHSH and CDR2 LQKENI. The CDR3 covers 18 residues. CDR3: CASSPLGQRVATNEKLFF. The CDR3 DNA follows: TGTGCCAGCTCACCCCTTGGGCAGAGAGTTGCAACTAATGAAAAACTGTTTTTT. The whole variable domain, remainder taken from reference TRBV18 and TRBJ1-4, is NAGVMQNPRHLVRRRGQEARLRCSPMKGHSHVYWYRQLPEEGLKFMVYLQKENIIDESGMPKERFSAEFPKEGPSILRIQQVVRGDSAAYFCASSPLGQRVATNEKLFFGSGTQLSVL.

This clonotype has just a few counts. The V call is TRBV6-1, the J call TRBJ2-1; 14 nucleotides match TRBD2. Germline values: CDR1 MNHNS, CDR2 SASEGT. The CDR3 consists of 14 residues. Germline trimming cut 5 bases from V and 10 bases from J; bases unmatched to any gene: 4. The chain's CDR3 is CASSRTSGGLEQFF. The CDR3 bases are TGTGCCAGCAGTAGGACTAGCGGGGGGTTGGAGCAGTTCTTC.

Ten or more counts support this clonotype. The chain employs TRBV5-6 and TRBJ2-5; D call uncertain. CDR3 length: 13 residues. The V gene's germline CDR1 is SGHDT and CDR2 YYEEEE. The ends were cut back, 4 bases at V and 2 bases at J, with 9 bases in the middle. The CDR3: CASSRWAQETQYF. CDR3 nucleotide sequence: TGTGCCAGCAGCAGATGGGCGCAAGAGACCCAGTACTTC.

V is TRBV18 and J is TRBJ1-2; weak D call: TRBD1 (5 bases). CDR3 length equals 14 residues. V lost 2 bases and J lost 1, with 8 bases in between. Looked up from germline, CDR1 is KGHSH and CDR2 is LQKENI. CDR3 in DNA: TGTGCCAGCTCACCATCGGGGGATAACTATGGCTACACCTTC. Its protein product is CASSPSGDNYGYTF.

This clonotype was observed a handful of times. The chain links TRBV15 to TRBJ2-3; D remains unclear. Germline lookup yields CDR1 LNHNV and CDR2 YYDKDF (reference sequence). Trimming removed 6 bases from V and 6 bases from J, with 19 bases in between. The CDR3 is made up of 15 amino acids. Written as DNA, the CDR3 is TGTGCCACCAGTTTCCAGTACCTAATCGCGGATACGCAGTATTTT. Amino acids: CATSFQYLIADTQYF.

The chain couples TRBV7-2 to TRBJ2-7; weak D call: TRBD2 (6 bases). The CDR3 loop spans 15 amino acids. Trimming cost V 2 bases and J 0 bases, with 11 bases left between them. Germline CDR1 is SGHTA and CDR2 is FQGNSA. Here the CDR3 reads CASSLISGSSYEQYF. The CDR3 DNA reads TGTGCCAGCAGCTTAATATCCGGGAGCTCCTACGAGCAGTACTTC.

This rearrangement joins TRBV12-3 or TRBV12-4 to TRBJ2-1; D gene ambiguous. The CDR3 extends over 10 amino acids. Trimming stripped 6 bases from V and 12 bases from J, with 9 bases between. The CDR3 nucleotides are TGTGCCAGCAGCCAACTTAGGCAGTTCTTC. Translating gives CASSQLRQFF.

The rearrangement joins TRBV30 to TRBJ1-2; D is perhaps TRBD1 (6 bases). The germline V gene encodes CDR1 GTSNPN and CDR2 SVGIG (reference sequence). The CDR3 is 12 amino acids. V gave up 2 bases and J gave up 5 bases, with 9 bases separating them. Written as DNA, the CDR3 is TGTGCCTGGAGTACAGGGAGTTATGGCTACACCTTC. Residues: CAWSTGSYGYTF.